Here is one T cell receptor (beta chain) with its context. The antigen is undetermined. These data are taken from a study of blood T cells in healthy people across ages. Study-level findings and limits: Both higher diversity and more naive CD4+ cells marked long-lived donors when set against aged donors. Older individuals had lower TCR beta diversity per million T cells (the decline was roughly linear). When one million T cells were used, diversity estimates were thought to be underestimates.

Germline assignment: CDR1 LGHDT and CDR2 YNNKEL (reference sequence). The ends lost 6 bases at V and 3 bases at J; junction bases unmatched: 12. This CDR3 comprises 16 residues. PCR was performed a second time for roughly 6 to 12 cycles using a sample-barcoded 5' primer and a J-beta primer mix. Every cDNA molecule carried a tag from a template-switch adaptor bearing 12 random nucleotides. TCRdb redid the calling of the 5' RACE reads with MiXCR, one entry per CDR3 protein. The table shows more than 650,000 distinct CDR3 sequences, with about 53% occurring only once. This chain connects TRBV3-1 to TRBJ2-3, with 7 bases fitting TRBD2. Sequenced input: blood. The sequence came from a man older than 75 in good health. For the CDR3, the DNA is TGTGCCAGCAGTCAAAGGGGCGGGAGTAGTACAGATACGCAGTATTTT. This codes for CASSQRGGSSTDTQYF.